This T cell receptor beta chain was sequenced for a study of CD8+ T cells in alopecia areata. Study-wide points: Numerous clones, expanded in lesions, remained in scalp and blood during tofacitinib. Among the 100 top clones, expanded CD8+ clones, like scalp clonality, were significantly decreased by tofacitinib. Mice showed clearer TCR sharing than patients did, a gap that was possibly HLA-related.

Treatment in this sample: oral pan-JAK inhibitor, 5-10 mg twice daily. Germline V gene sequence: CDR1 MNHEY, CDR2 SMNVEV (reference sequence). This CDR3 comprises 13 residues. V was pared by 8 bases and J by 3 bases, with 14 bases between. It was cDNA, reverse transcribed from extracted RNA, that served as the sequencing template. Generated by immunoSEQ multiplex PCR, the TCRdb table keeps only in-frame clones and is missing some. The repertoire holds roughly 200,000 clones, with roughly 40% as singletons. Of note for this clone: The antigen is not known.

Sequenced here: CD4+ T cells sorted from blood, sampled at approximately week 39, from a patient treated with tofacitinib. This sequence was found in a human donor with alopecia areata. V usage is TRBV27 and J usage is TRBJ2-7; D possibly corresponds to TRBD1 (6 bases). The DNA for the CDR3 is TGTGCCAGCGCCACGCGAGGGGGCTACGAGCAGTACTTC. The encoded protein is CASATRGGYEQYF.